This T cell receptor beta chain was recovered during a study of graft-versus-host responses after intestinal transplantation. About the study: Each transplant was multivisceral, liver-intestinal, or isolated intestinal. Following induction with anti-thymocyte globulin, all recipients were given tacrolimus and steroids for two to four years.

The repertoire was sequenced with immunoSEQ multiplex PCR; TCRdb's copy has only in-frame clones and lacks some. The top ten hold 0.46% of the sample, which has around 50,000 clones, approximately 84% seen once. Of note for this clone: What it binds is unknown.

The material was unstimulated CD4+ T cells sorted from spleen or lymph node cells, obtained before transplant. This clonotype was obtained from a human donor who was the organ donor for an intestinal transplant.

Written as DNA, the CDR3 is TGTGCCAGCAGCTTAGCATTCCGGGGGAGCTTCACAGATACGCAGTATTTT. Translating it yields CASSLAFRGSFTDTQYF. This chain joins TRBV11-2 and TRBJ2-3; D possibly corresponds to TRBD2 (6 bases). Trimming took off 1 base at V and 2 bases at J, with 16 bases between the two ends. Per the germline V gene, CDR1 is SGHAT and CDR2 is FQNNGV. This CDR3 is built from 17 residues. Supplemented by reference TRBV11-2 and TRBJ2-3, the full variable domain reads EAGVAQSPRYKIIEKRQSVAFWCNPISGHATLYWYQQILGQGPKLLIQFQNNGVVDDSQLPKDRFSAERLKGVDSTLKIQPAKLEDSAVYLCASSLAFRGSFTDTQYFGPGTRLTVL.